Given below is one TCR beta chain in context. Antigen specificity is unknown. At one end the junction does not follow the germline gene, possibly because of a read error. Time point described: patch test 2, 6 weeks after DPC sensitization. Treatment noted: therapeutic diphenylcyclopropenone sensitization with weekly scalp DPC. The data were taken from a study of human T cells and chemical hapten exposure. Findings and limits, study-wide: Expanded TCRs grouped into significantly more large CDR3 similarity clusters than controls produced.

The CDR3 covers 12 residues. From germline, CDR1 is SGHAT and CDR2 FQNNGV. TCRdb re-called the RACE reads with MiXCR, one entry per CDR3 protein. The repertoire holds fewer than 85,000 distinct CDR3 sequences, with approximately 10% as singletons. The sequencing here drew on whole blood, taken in connection with sensitization to the hapten diphenylcyclopropenone (DPC). The chain links TRBV11-2 to TRBJ1-4, with D possibly matching TRBD1 (5 bases). The receptor was derived from a man aged 18 to 29 with alopecia areata. Some clones in this sample may be carry-over from other donors' samples. The CDR3 DNA follows: TGTGCCAGCAGCTTAGTCGGTGACAGTGGGATTTTT. This gives the protein CASSLVGDSGIF.